These T cell receptor beta chains were read from a single sample in a study of OX40 agonist ivuxolimab in advanced cancers. Sequencing was performed with immunoSEQ multiplex PCR; in TCRdb, only in-frame clones are kept and a portion is missing. Here the sample spans roughly 41,000 clones, almost 80% being singletons. This sample comprised CD4+ or CD8+ T cells sorted from blood, obtained in a trial of the OX40 agonist ivuxolimab. Receptor source: an adult with an advanced solid tumor such as melanoma, head and neck, liver or kidney cancer. Each CDR3 is given with its conserved first and last residue. Fields, in order: J gene, D gene, V gene, clone size, CDR3 protein, CDR3 DNA. A D gene is named only where the DNA matches it firmly. Part of the rows lack a size; the others show once, few, many or a class for expanded clones.

J: TRBJ1-4
D: TRBD1
V: TRBV25-1
size: -
CDR3: CASSEGTAGEKLFF
DNA: TGTGCCAGCAGTGAAGGGACAGCAGGGGAAAAACTGTTTTTT

J: TRBJ2-1
D: TRBD2
V: TRBV6-5
size: -
CDR3: CASSYSGRTYNEQFF
DNA: TGTGCCAGCAGTTATAGCGGGCGGACCTACAATGAGCAGTTCTTC

J: TRBJ1-2
D: TRBD1
V: TRBV19
size: -
CDR3: CASSTTGSGYTF
DNA: TGTGCCAGTAGTACGACAGGGTCTGGCTACACCTTC

J: TRBJ2-7
D: TRBD1
V: TRBV9
size: -
CDR3: CASSVAGTGGQEQYF
DNA: TGTGCCAGCAGCGTAGCTGGGACAGGGGGGCAAGAGCAGTACTTC

J: TRBJ2-3
D: TRBD1
V: TRBV11-3
size: once
CDR3: CASSSWGQGESDTQYF
DNA: TGTGCCAGCAGCTCCTGGGGACAGGGAGAATCAGATACGCAGTATTTT

J: TRBJ1-4
D: -
V: TRBV5-4
size: once
CDR3: CASSSGVRGGEKLFF
DNA: TGTGCCAGCAGCTCGGGGGTTCGCGGGGGTGAAAAACTGTTTTTT

J: TRBJ1-4
D: -
V: TRBV6-6
size: -
CDR3: CASGENEKLFF
DNA: TGTGCCTCTGGGGAGAATGAAAAACTGTTTTTT

J: TRBJ2-7
D: -
V: TRBV2
size: many
CDR3: CASSDQPSDSYEQYF
DNA: TGTGCCAGCAGTGATCAACCTAGCGACTCCTACGAGCAGTACTTC

J: TRBJ2-7
D: TRBD1
V: TRBV9
size: -
CDR3: CASSAGQGSTYEQYF
DNA: TGTGCCAGCAGCGCGGGACAGGGAAGTACCTACGAGCAGTACTTC

J: TRBJ2-2
D: -
V: TRBV28
size: few
CDR3: CASSLEGAGTGELFF
DNA: TGTGCCAGCAGTTTAGAGGGCGCGGGCACCGGGGAGCTGTTTTTT

J: TRBJ2-7
D: -
V: TRBV18
size: few
CDR3: CASSPRLDEQYF
DNA: TGTGCCAGCTCACCACGTCTAGACGAGCAGTACTTC

J: TRBJ2-2
D: -
V: TRBV25-1
size: -
CDR3: CASSPTGTSNVGELFF
DNA: TGTGCCAGCAGCCCGACCGGGACGTCCAACGTCGGGGAGCTGTTTTTT

J: TRBJ1-1
D: TRBD1
V: TRBV18
size: -
CDR3: CASSRGQENTEAFF
DNA: TGTGCCAGCTCCCGGGGACAGGAGAACACTGAAGCTTTCTTT

J: TRBJ2-7
D: -
V: TRBV6-6
size: -
CDR3: CATRPFGTYEQYF
DNA: TGTGCCACCAGACCTTTCGGAACCTACGAGCAGTACTTC

J: TRBJ2-2
D: TRBD2
V: TRBV7-2
size: -
CDR3: CASSLRTSGRNTGELFF
DNA: TGTGCCAGCAGCTTAAGGACTAGCGGGAGAAATACCGGGGAGCTGTTTTTT

J: TRBJ2-1
D: -
V: TRBV27
size: -
CDR3: CASSLLGSSYNEQFF
DNA: TGTGCCAGCAGTTTACTCGGAAGCTCCTACAATGAGCAGTTCTTC

J: TRBJ1-1
D: -
V: TRBV19
size: -
CDR3: CASSILEAQNTEAFF
DNA: TGTGCCAGTAGTATCCTAGAAGCGCAGAACACTGAAGCTTTCTTT

J: TRBJ1-2
D: TRBD1
V: TRBV18
size: -
CDR3: CASSGTGAYGYTF
DNA: TGTGCCAGCTCGGGGACAGGGGCATATGGCTACACCTTC

J: TRBJ1-2
D: TRBD1
V: TRBV5-1
size: -
CDR3: CASSLVGADRVPGTF
DNA: TGCGCCAGCAGCTTGGTAGGTGCGGACAGGGTTCCAGGCACCTTC

J: TRBJ2-1
D: TRBD2
V: TRBV7-9
size: -
CDR3: CASSPVSSGAYNEQFF
DNA: TGTGCCAGCAGCCCCGTCTCGAGCGGGGCCTACAATGAGCAGTTCTTC

J: TRBJ2-2
D: -
V: TRBV9
size: few
CDR3: CASSVGSRSNTGELFF
DNA: TGTGCCAGCAGCGTAGGGAGTAGGAGTAACACCGGGGAGCTGTTTTTT

J: TRBJ2-3
D: TRBD2
V: TRBV9
size: -
CDR3: CASSVEGGYADTQYF
DNA: TGTGCCAGCAGCGTAGAGGGAGGGTATGCAGATACGCAGTATTTT

J: TRBJ1-2
D: TRBD1
V: TRBV19
size: -
CDR3: CASSMIAGTGGSSYGYTF
DNA: TGTGCCAGTAGTATGATTGCCGGGACAGGGGGCTCGAGCTATGGCTACACCTTC

J: TRBJ1-2
D: -
V: TRBV9
size: -
CDR3: CASSVGSAANYGYTF
DNA: TGTGCCAGCAGCGTAGGGTCGGCCGCAAACTATGGCTACACCTTC

J: TRBJ2-2
D: -
V: TRBV6-5
size: medium-sized
CDR3: CASIQGDGELFF
DNA: TGTGCCAGCATACAGGGTGACGGGGAGCTGTTTTTT

J: TRBJ2-6
D: -
V: TRBV2
size: once
CDR3: CASSFLDPGANVLTF
DNA: TGTGCCAGCAGTTTCCTAGACCCTGGGGCCAACGTCCTGACTTTC

J: TRBJ2-2
D: TRBD2
V: TRBV7-6
size: -
CDR3: CASSWEGLAGDGELFF
DNA: TGTGCCAGCAGCTGGGAGGGACTAGCGGGAGACGGGGAGCTGTTTTTT

J: TRBJ1-4
D: -
V: TRBV2
size: -
CDR3: CASSEATQQRRSF
DNA: TGTGCCAGCAGTGAAGCTACCCAACAACGTCGTTCTTTT

J: TRBJ2-1
D: TRBD2
V: TRBV19
size: -
CDR3: CASSTGTSGSDEQFF
DNA: TGTGCCAGTAGTACCGGGACTAGCGGGTCTGATGAGCAGTTCTTC

J: TRBJ1-5
D: -
V: TRBV27
size: -
CDR3: CASSLIGSLSNQPQHF
DNA: TGTGCCAGCAGTTTAATTGGTAGTCTGAGCAATCAGCCCCAGCATTTT

J: TRBJ2-2
D: -
V: TRBV7-6
size: -
CDR3: CASSPTLGGGGELFF
DNA: TGTGCCAGCAGCCCCACCCTCGGGGGTGGCGGGGAGCTGTTTTTT

J: TRBJ2-2
D: -
V: TRBV7-2
size: -
CDR3: CASSLGGLANTGELFF
DNA: TGTGCCAGCAGCTTGGGCGGGCTAGCGAACACCGGGGAGCTGTTTTTT

J: TRBJ2-1
D: -
V: TRBV6-1
size: once
CDR3: CASSGFGGGNEQFF
DNA: TGTGCCAGCAGTGGATTCGGGGGCGGGAATGAGCAGTTCTTC

J: TRBJ2-3
D: -
V: TRBV4-1
size: -
CDR3: CASSQDRTGSTDTQYF
DNA: TGCGCCAGCAGCCAAGATCGTACAGGGAGCACAGATACGCAGTATTTT

J: TRBJ2-1
D: -
V: TRBV9
size: -
CDR3: CASSPPMGSYNEQFF
DNA: TGTGCCAGCAGCCCGCCGATGGGTTCCTACAATGAGCAGTTCTTC

J: TRBJ2-1
D: TRBD2
V: TRBV10-3
size: -
CDR3: CAISDSLGAGGNNEQFF
DNA: TGTGCCATCAGTGACTCTCTTGGGGCGGGGGGGAATAATGAGCAGTTCTTC

J: TRBJ1-1
D: -
V: TRBV14
size: few
CDR3: CASSLQSGGTEAFF
DNA: TGTGCCAGCAGCCTCCAATCCGGGGGCACTGAAGCTTTCTTT

J: TRBJ1-4
D: -
V: TRBV18
size: -
CDR3: CASSPNEKLFF
DNA: TGTGCCAGCTCACCAAACGAAAAACTGTTTTTT

J: TRBJ2-5
D: -
V: TRBV11-2
size: -
CDR3: CASSLAIVEETQYF
DNA: TGTGCCAGCAGCTTGGCGATCGTCGAAGAGACCCAGTACTTC

J: TRBJ2-3
D: -
V: TRBV29-1
size: once
CDR3: CSVRETVSDTQYF
DNA: TGCAGCGTTCGAGAGACGGTCTCAGATACGCAGTATTTT